This T cell receptor (beta chain) came from a study of beta chain features in type 1 diabetes. Each population that was sorted was more than 95% pure. The whole isolated RNA underwent reverse transcription, so sequencing captured expressed TCRB transcripts. Libraries were prepared by immunoSEQ multiplex PCR; TCRdb keeps only in-frame clonotypes and omits some of them. The table has 250,000 to 400,000 clones, 12% to 15% seen once. Per germline, CDR1 MNHEY and CDR2 SMNVEV (reference sequence). Between the trimmed V and J ends, which lost 0 bases and 3 bases, there was a span of 10 bases. The CDR3 is 15 amino acids. General observations from the study: Patients with type 1 diabetes showed fewer VDJ junction insertions and more deletions. For patients, the naive, central memory and Treg TCRB repertoires appeared more alike than for healthy donors.

This clone was counted between two and nine times. Its antigen is unknown. V gene TRBV27 combines with J gene TRBJ2-3; no firm D call. The sequencing input was central memory CD4+ T cells from blood. The receptor was derived from a man aged 25 to 40 in good health. CDR3 bases: TGTGCCAGCAGTTTATCTTGGAGAGGTACAGATACGCAGTATTTT. It yields the protein CASSLSWRGTDTQYF.